This T cell receptor beta chain was captured in a study of blood T cell repertoires in COVID-19. About the study: Samples came from the United States, Italy and Spain, spanning acute and convalescent COVID-19. In each case, the material was cDNA or gDNA derived from T cells, B-cell-depleted T cells, or PBMCs.

Original handling: Researchers report that nucleated cell counts were estimated from reference gene primer amplification. Sequencing used immunoSEQ multiplex PCR; TCRdb keeps in-frame clones, though not all of them. V and J calls and clone size are as listed in that table; D and trimming were resolved from the DNA. The sample includes 99,000 or so clones, just over 85% of them seen just once. V shed 6 bases and J shed 7 bases, with 12 bases lying between them. Looked up from germline, CDR1 is MNHEY and CDR2 is SVGAGI. The CDR3 runs to 12 residues. The sequenced sample consisted of peripheral blood. The rearrangement joins TRBV6-5 to TRBJ1-2; D perhaps matches TRBD1 (6 bases). The TCR comes from a woman between 55 and 75 years old in a cohort sampled during active or convalescent COVID-19. The DNA for the CDR3 is TGTGCCAGCAGGCCAGGGGATGGTGGCTACACCTTC. It is translated as CASRPGDGGYTF.